This TCR beta chain derives from a study of T cell responses to AZD1222 COVID-19 vaccine. For this clone: Its antigen is still unknown.

Only in-frame clones appear in the TCRdb table, and some are missing; sequencing was by immunoSEQ multiplex PCR. The sample yields over 110,000 clones, roughly 90% seen once. CDR3 size: 11 residues. V shed 4 bases and J shed 3 bases, with 3 bases lying between them. CDR1 is DFQATT and CDR2 is SNEGSKA in the germline V gene (reference sequence). General observations from the study: Clonal diversity was possibly underestimated, and white British individuals and females predominated among donors. Regions left unmutated in variants are reportedly the target of nearly half of spike-specific TCRs.

This receptor was obtained from an adult who received the AZD1222 COVID-19 vaccine. Material: peripheral blood, obtained 28 days after the second AZD1222 dose. The rearrangement links TRBV20-1 to TRBJ1-4; D is ambiguous. The CDR3 region has the DNA TGCAGTGCTACCTCTAATGAAAAACTGTTTTTT. The encoded protein is CSATSNEKLFF.